Following are 13 T cell receptor beta chains from one sample sequenced in a study of CD8+ T cells in alopecia areata. Stated treatment: oral pan-JAK inhibitor, 5-10 mg twice daily. TCR sequencing used cDNA made by reverse transcription of extracted RNA. Profiled with immunoSEQ multiplex PCR; TCRdb holds only in-frame clones, not every one. The table shows about 270,000 clones, with 50% to 75% occurring only once. This specimen was CD4+ T cells sorted from blood, taken around week 54, from a patient treated with tofacitinib. These receptors came from a human donor with alopecia areata.

The chain is built from TRBV5-6 and TRBJ2-7, with unresolved D. Germline assignment: CDR1 SGHDT and CDR2 YYEEEE. The V and J ends lost 4 bases and 1 base respectively, with 6 bases between them. The CDR3 contains 12 residues. CDR3 DNA: TGTGCCAGCAGCATCTATTCCTACGAGCAGTACTTC. As protein: CASSIYSYEQYF.

The chain is built from TRBV7-3 and TRBJ1-1, with unresolved D. Trimming removed 2 bases at V and 3 bases at J, with 7 bases between. From germline, CDR1 is SGHTA and CDR2 FQGTGA. The CDR3 has 13 amino acids. CDR3: CASSLFPHTEAFF. CDR3 DNA: TGTGCCAGCAGCTTATTTCCCCACACTGAAGCTTTCTTT.

The chain employs TRBV30 and TRBJ1-3; D is unresolved. V was cut by 3 bases and J by 2 bases, with 11 bases left in between. This CDR3 has 14 residues. Germline V lookup: CDR1 GTSNPN, CDR2 SVGIG (reference sequence). This CDR3 is CAWRGSGTGNTIYF. DNA for the CDR3: TGTGCCTGGAGGGGCTCGGGGACTGGAAACACCATATATTTT.

The V gene is TRBV9, the J gene TRBJ2-1; TRBD1 matches 8 bases. CDR1 SGDLS and CDR2 YYNGEE come from the germline V gene. V dropped 0 bases and J dropped 7; count of bases not matched to a gene: 9. The CDR3 has 16 amino acids. CDR3 protein: CASSVVRRGRENEQFF. The DNA for the CDR3 is TGTGCCAGCAGCGTAGTCCGCAGGGGGCGCGAAAATGAGCAGTTCTTC.

This clone was picked up one time. The rearrangement links TRBV5-1 to TRBJ2-5, with D maybe TRBD1 (5 bases). The CDR3 length is 14 residues. V was trimmed by 0 bases and J by 5 bases, leaving 11 bases between them. CDR1 SGHRS and CDR2 YFSETQ come from the germline V gene. The CDR3 is CASSLGGLYETQYF. The CDR3 bases are TGCGCCAGCAGCTTGGGGGGCCTTTACGAGACCCAGTACTTC.

The chain couples TRBV10-1 to TRBJ1-4, with 7 nucleotides matching TRBD1. The V and J ends lost 5 bases and 5 bases, in that order; junction bases with no gene match: 5. The CDR3 totals 14 residues. CDR1 and CDR2 from the germline V gene are WNHNN and SYGVQD (reference sequence). CDR3 protein: CASSPGQPNEKLFF. The CDR3 coding sequence is TGCGCCAGCAGTCCGGGACAGCCCAATGAAAAACTGTTTTTT.

This clone was counted only a few times. The chain links TRBV6-5 to TRBJ2-5; D gene ambiguous. The V end was cut by 6 bases, the J end by 2 bases, with 10 bases between. Per germline, CDR1 MNHEY and CDR2 SVGAGI. The CDR3 totals 13 residues. The CDR3 is CASRRRVQETQYF. CDR3 DNA: TGTGCCAGCAGGAGAAGAGTACAAGAGACCCAGTACTTC.

The gene calls are TRBV25-1 and TRBJ1-1, with TRBD1 matching over 7 bases. Germline V gives CDR1 MGHDK, CDR2 SYGVNS. Trimming removed 4 bases from V and 1 base from J; junction bases left unmatched: 3. The CDR3 has 14 residues. The CDR3: CASSGGQRNTEAFF. The CDR3 nucleotides read TGTGCCAGCAGTGGGGGACAGAGGAACACTGAAGCTTTCTTT.

This chain uses TRBV30 with TRBJ2-1, with a tentative D call TRBD2 (6 bases). The germline V gene has CDR1 GTSNPN and CDR2 SVGIG (reference sequence). The CDR3 covers 13 residues. V was trimmed by 5 bases and J by 6 bases, leaving 14 bases between them. The CDR3 region is CAWWRGRVNEQFF. DNA for the CDR3: TGTGCCTGGTGGCGGGGCAGGGTCAATGAGCAGTTCTTC.

The chain couples TRBV23-1 to TRBJ1-3; the D gene is possibly TRBD1 (5 bases). TRBV23-1 belongs to the ORF category, with a function that is uncertain. The CDR3 totals 17 residues. Trimming shortened V by 0 bases and J by 10 bases, and 22 bases separated the two germline ends. The CDR3 sequence: CASSQSRQGSNLWTIYF. CDR3 DNA sequence: TGCGCCAGCAGTCAATCGCGGCAGGGTAGTAATTTGTGGACCATATATTTT.

J is TRBJ2-3 and V is TRBV30; tentative D call: TRBD2 (6 bases). Germline V gene lookup returns CDR1 GTSNPN and CDR2 SVGIG (reference sequence). The ends were cut back, 1 base at V and 2 bases at J, with 16 bases in the middle. The CDR3 runs to 16 residues. The chain's CDR3 is CAWSGRGTPVTDTQYF. The CDR3, as DNA: TGTGCCTGGAGTGGACGGGGGACCCCTGTCACAGATACGCAGTATTTT.

This chain joins TRBV30 and TRBJ2-3, with a weak D call TRBD2 (5 bases). The germline gives CDR1 GTSNPN, CDR2 SVGIG (reference sequence). This CDR3 comprises 12 residues. Between the trimmed V and J ends, which lost 0 bases and 14 bases, there was a span of 15 bases. The CDR3 DNA sequence: TGTGCCTGGAGTGTATTACTAGGGCAGGTGTATTTT. This translates into CAWSVLLGQVYF.

As DNA, the CDR3 is TGCAGCGTTCGGCGGGGGGATACGCAGTATTTT. Protein product: CSVRRGDTQYF. The J gene is TRBJ2-3, the V gene TRBV29-1, with 7 bases fitting TRBD2. The CDR3 consists of 11 residues. Per germline, CDR1 SQVTM and CDR2 ANQGSEA. V dropped 5 bases and J dropped 6; count of bases not matched to a gene: 2.